This T cell receptor beta chain was documented in a study of early T cells in non-severe SARS-CoV-2 infection (dated by TCRdb to the early 2020s). Broadly, across the study: Bulk RNA from unsorted whole blood was used for TCR sequencing, so alpha and beta chains could not be paired. The paper as a whole reports these results and caveats: VDJdb matching was skewed toward anti-spike CD8 responses and likely underestimated virus-specific expansions by missing private and CD4 specificities.

This was a case-control study nested in a cohort of healthcare workers in London, UK, who had nasopharyngeal swab PCR tests and blood samples taken every week. Between 23 and 31 March 2020, the week of the UK lockdown, healthcare workers were enrolled and then followed up weekly for as long as 16 weeks. The library was generated by 5' RACE. Instrument used: NextSeq 500. The TCR library protocol attached unique molecular identifiers to individual cDNA molecules to correct for sequencing error and PCR bias. TCR alpha and beta chains were both sequenced, and the abundances of alpha and beta sequences in each sample were closely correlated with each other. The study's own analysis went as follows. Decombinator V4 was used to annotate the V gene, J gene and CDR3 of the TCR sequences. TCRs were defined as expanded if a significant change between any two time points was detected under a Poisson model with p below 0.0001. TCR abundances were normalised to the total number of TCRs sequenced per sample and expressed as counts per million. TRAV1-2 paired with TRAJ12, TRAJ20 or TRAJ33 defined MAIT TCRs, while TRAV10 paired with TRAJ18 defined iNKT TCRs. VDJdb, accessed 1 November 2021, was searched for CMV, EBV and SARS-CoV-2 annotated TCRs, excluding TCRs annotated for multiple antigens. TCRdb's own reprocessing of the public reads used fastp at Q25 and MiXCR and kept productive beta chains. Every distinct CDR3 protein forms one entry, paired with its most common genes and DNA. The authors' filters were not applied to this entry. The sample profile shows some 45,000 distinct CDR3 sequences; under 4.5% of them were found once. The biggest ten clones account for 3% of the sample.

Inclusive of the bounding cysteine and phenylalanine, the CDR3 is 15 residues long. Left in the record is the CDR3 DNA by itself, 45 bases read in frame from the first base. Between the V and J ends, shortened by 5 bases and 2 bases respectively, the junction contains 14 bases. CDR1 and CDR2, looked up from the germline V gene (reference sequence), are SEHNR and FQNEAQ. This clonotype was seen only a few times. Its recognized antigen is unknown. Qualities for individual bases were not recorded, and no much larger clone is one base off. This sequence uses TRBV7-9 and TRBJ2-3; no D gene can be assigned with confidence. This TCR derives from an adult who was a healthcare worker with PCR-confirmed SARS-CoV-2 infection or an uninfected control (not recorded which). The sequenced sample consisted of whole blood. The nucleotide sequence reads as follows: TGTGCCAGCAGCCCCCCTGGTGGTCCCACAGATACGCAGTATTTT. Translated, this is CASSPPGGPTDTQYF.